These 31 T cell receptor beta chains originate from one sample sequenced in a study of blood T cell repertoires in COVID-19. The table came from immunoSEQ multiplex PCR; TCRdb's copy has only in-frame clones and leaves some out. Found here are around 200,000 clones, 83% of them singletons; the top ten hold roughly 2.7%. Material: peripheral blood. Receptors originate from a woman aged 35 to 49 with active or convalescent COVID-19.

CDR3 sequence reads: CATSGALRTSGVSYEQYF. CDR3 in DNA: TGTGCCACCAGCGGGGCACTTCGGACTAGCGGGGTATCCTACGAGCAGTACTTC. The chain uses TRBV15 and TRBJ2-7; the match to TRBD2 covers 12 bases. Trimming cost V 5 bases and J 1 base; bases outside gene matches: 12. This CDR3 comprises 18 residues. Germline CDR1 is LNHNV and CDR2 is YYDKDF (reference sequence).

The chain is built from TRBV7-9 and TRBJ1-4, with TRBD1 matching 9 bases. After removal of 1 base from V and 5 bases from J, the junction contained 8 bases not matched to a gene. CDR1 and CDR2 (germline): SEHNR, FQNEAQ (reference sequence). The CDR3 runs to 17 residues. CDR3 sequence (DNA): TGTGCCAGCAGCTTAGAACAGGGGGCAATTGGAAATGAAAAACTGTTTTTT. Translated, it gives CASSLEQGAIGNEKLFF. Based on the CDR3 plus reference TRBV7-9 and TRBJ1-4, the full variable domain is DTGVSQNPRHKITKRGQNVTFRCDPISEHNRLYWYRQTLGQGPEFLTYFQNEAQLEKSRLLSDRFSAERPKGSFSTLEIQRTEQGDSAMYLCASSLEQGAIGNEKLFFGSGTQLSVL.

This clone was observed at least ten times. The V call is TRBV12-3 or TRBV12-4, the J call TRBJ1-2; the match to TRBD1 covers 8 bases. Trimming took 5 bases from V and 8 from J; bases not matched to a gene: 4. The CDR3 has 12 amino acids. For the CDR3, the DNA is TGTGCCAGCAGTCAGGGGGCGGGCGGCTACACCTTC. Translated, it gives CASSQGAGGYTF.

The gene calls are TRBV19 and TRBJ1-1; D perhaps matches TRBD1 (6 bases). Germline V lookup: CDR1 LNHDA, CDR2 SQIVND (reference sequence). Trimming took off 7 bases at V and 0 bases at J, with 12 bases between the two ends. There are 14 residues in the CDR3. CDR3 sequence: CASNGQRVNTEAFF. CDR3 nucleotide sequence: TGTGCCAGTAATGGACAGCGAGTGAACACTGAAGCTTTCTTT.

The chain couples TRBV24-1 to TRBJ1-2, with TRBD1 matching over 7 bases. Germline V CDR1 and CDR2: KGHDR, SFDVKD. The trim removed 7 bases at V and 8 bases at J, leaving 18 bases unmatched. The CDR3 extends over 16 amino acids. DNA of the CDR3: TGTGCCACCAGGGGCGGGGACAGCGAGTACCTAGGAGGCTACACCTTC. Amino acid sequence: CATRGGDSEYLGGYTF.

This chain uses TRBV2 with TRBJ1-2; 8 bases align to TRBD1. Germline V lookup: CDR1 SNHLY, CDR2 FYNNEI. The CDR3 contains 15 residues. Losses at the gene ends were 0 bases for V and 5 bases for J; bases not matched to a gene: 5. The CDR3 region is CASSEAGTGLYGYTF. CDR3 in DNA: TGTGCCAGCAGTGAAGCAGGGACAGGACTTTATGGCTACACCTTC.

This clone was found once. The V gene is TRBV7-2, the J gene TRBJ2-1, with TRBD1 as a possible D gene (5 bases). V gave up 0 bases and J gave up 4 bases, with 13 bases separating them. Germline CDR1 and CDR2: SGHTA and FQGNSA. This CDR3 has 16 amino acids. The CDR3 region is CASSLAGRVGYNEQFF. The CDR3 bases are TGTGCCAGCAGCTTAGCGGGCAGGGTAGGGTACAATGAGCAGTTCTTC. Drawing the rest from reference TRBV7-2 and TRBJ2-1, the complete variable domain is GAGVSQSPSNKVTEKGKDVELRCDPISGHTALYWYRQSLGQGLEFLIYFQGNSAPDKSGLPSDRFSAERTGGSVSTLTIQRTQQEDSAVYLCASSLAGRVGYNEQFFGPGTRLTVL.

V and J are TRBV30 and TRBJ2-7, with D perhaps TRBD1 (6 bases). CDR1 is GTSNPN and CDR2 is SVGIG in the germline V gene (reference sequence). Between the trimmed V and J ends, which lost 1 base and 3 bases, there was a span of 22 bases. There are 17 residues in the CDR3. CDR3 loop: CAWSGIPPGAKGYEQYF. The DNA for the CDR3 is TGTGCCTGGAGTGGAATTCCACCAGGGGCGAAGGGCTACGAGCAGTACTTC.

This clone was found once. The rearrangement uses TRBV30 and TRBJ1-2, with D possibly matching TRBD1 (5 bases). CDR1 GTSNPN and CDR2 SVGIG come from the germline V gene (reference sequence). The CDR3 is 12 residues long. V lost 5 bases, J lost 7 bases, and 14 bases lay in between. CDR3 sequence (DNA): TGTGCCTGGCTTATGGGACTCCGTGGCTACACCTTC. Translation gives CAWLMGLRGYTF.

The chain combines TRBV7-6 with TRBJ2-3, with 10 bases fitting TRBD2. Trimming cost V 5 bases and J 4 bases; bases outside gene matches: 12. This CDR3 contains 17 residues. The germline V gene encodes CDR1 SGHVS and CDR2 FNYEAQ. The chain's CDR3 is CASSPQGLAGAPDTQYF. The CDR3 DNA follows: TGTGCCAGCAGCCCTCAAGGCCTAGCGGGGGCCCCAGATACGCAGTATTTT.

The V call is TRBV10-1, the J call TRBJ1-2, with D hard to call. This CDR3 has 13 amino acids. The germline V gene encodes CDR1 WNHNN and CDR2 SYGVQD (reference sequence). The germline V and J ends were trimmed by 5 bases and 3 bases, with 10 bases remaining between them. CDR3 region: CASSSDIDYGYTF. DNA of the CDR3: TGCGCCAGCAGTTCCGACATAGACTATGGCTACACCTTC.

V and J are TRBV10-3 and TRBJ1-3; D is unclear. Germline-derived CDR1 and CDR2 are ENHRY and SYGVKD. The V end was cut by 0 bases, the J end by 0 bases, with 12 bases between. The CDR3 sequence is 17 residues long. In DNA, the CDR3 is TGTGCCATCAGTGAGTCTAGACCAGGTCTCTCTGGAAACACCATATATTTT. Amino acids: CAISESRPGLSGNTIYF.

This clone has only one observation. The CDR3 region has the DNA TGCGCCAGCAAGTCCGGGACAGGGGGCGGCGAGCAGTACTTC. Protein sequence: CASKSGTGGGEQYF. This chain joins TRBV5-1 and TRBJ2-7; 12 nucleotides match TRBD1. With 6 bases clipped from V and 6 bases from J, the junction kept 7 bases outside the gene matches. Germline values: CDR1 SGHRS, CDR2 YFSETQ. The CDR3 is made up of 14 amino acids.

This chain joins TRBV15 and TRBJ1-3; D possibly corresponds to TRBD1 (5 bases). V lost 5 bases, J lost 4 bases, and 15 bases lay in between. Germline CDR1 and CDR2: LNHNV and YYDKDF (reference sequence). This CDR3 is built from 15 residues. As DNA, the CDR3 is TGTGCCACCAGCGGGCAGGGTTTGGGAGGAAACACCATATATTTT. Translating it yields CATSGQGLGGNTIYF.

This clone appeared many times. The genes are TRBV3-1 (or the pseudogene TRBV3-2) and TRBJ1-2; D remains unclear. Trimming cost V 0 bases and J 8 bases, with 10 bases left between them. CDR1 and CDR2 (germline): LGHDT, YNNKEL (reference sequence). This CDR3 spans 13 amino acids. The CDR3 nucleotides read TGTGCCAGCAGCCAAGACAGCCTGAGGGGCTACACCTTC. Translated: CASSQDSLRGYTF.

This clone was seen only once. The CDR3, as DNA: TGTGCCAGCAGTCCCCCCACCAACAGGGACGAAAAACTGTTTTTT. This encodes CASSPPTNRDEKLFF. The rearrangement links TRBV6-2 or TRBV6-3 to TRBJ1-4; D is perhaps TRBD1 (6 bases). Germline loops: CDR1 MNHEY, CDR2 SVGEGT. This CDR3 comprises 15 residues. Trimming removed 5 bases from V and 8 bases from J, with 18 bases in between.

The chain carries TRBV19 and TRBJ1-2; D is possibly TRBD1 (6 bases). The ends were cut back, 3 bases at V and 4 bases at J, with 12 bases in the middle. Germline lookup yields CDR1 LNHDA and CDR2 SQIVND (reference sequence). This CDR3 has 14 residues. The CDR3 sequence: CASSIPGHIYGYTF. In nucleotides, the CDR3 is TGTGCCAGTAGTATTCCGGGACACATCTATGGCTACACCTTC.

The chain combines TRBV28 with TRBJ1-2; 9 bases are shared with TRBD1. The germline CDR1 and CDR2 sequences are MDHEN and SYDVKM. The CDR3 covers 14 residues. V lost 5 bases to trimming and J lost 3 bases; unmatched junction nucleotides: 4. DNA for the CDR3: TGTGCCAGCAGTGGGACAGGGAGTGACTATGGCTACACCTTC. Protein product: CASSGTGSDYGYTF.

This chain uses TRBV2 with TRBJ2-3; no clear D gene. This CDR3 has 14 amino acids. Germline values: CDR1 SNHLY, CDR2 FYNNEI. The ends were cut back, 4 bases at V and 0 bases at J, with 8 bases in the middle. Here the CDR3 DNA reads TGTGCCAGCAGTGGCCCCAGTAGCACAGATACGCAGTATTTT. Its translation is CASSGPSSTDTQYF.

The chain is built from TRBV3-1 (or the pseudogene TRBV3-2) and TRBJ1-2; D uncertain. Trimming cost V 2 bases and J 0 bases, with 4 bases left between them. The CDR3 contains 13 residues. CDR1 is LGHDT and CDR2 is YNNKEL in the germline V gene (reference sequence). The CDR3 region has the DNA TGTGCCAGCAGCCAACAATCTAACTATGGCTACACCTTC. Protein: CASSQQSNYGYTF.

This clone was counted once. V and J are TRBV7-8 and TRBJ1-1; D call uncertain. Per the germline V gene, CDR1 is SGHVS and CDR2 is FQNEAQ. The CDR3 is 14 amino acids. V was pared by 6 bases and J by 5 bases, with 16 bases between. The CDR3 region is CASSLEIRTTEAFF. The CDR3, as DNA: TGTGCCAGCAGTCTGGAGATTAGAACGACTGAAGCTTTCTTT. The entire variable domain, with the rest obtained from reference TRBV7-8 and TRBJ1-1, is as follows: GAGVSQSPRYKVAKRGQDVALRCDPISGHVSLFWYQQALGQGPEFLTYFQNEAQLDKSGLPSDRFFAERPEGSVSTLKIQRTQQEDSAVYLCASSLEIRTTEAFFGQGTRLTVV.

In DNA, the CDR3 is TGTGCCAGCTCACCTGACACAGGGAACACCGGGGAGCTGTTTTTT. It is translated as CASSPDTGNTGELFF. The genes are TRBV18 and TRBJ2-2; D might be TRBD1 (5 bases). This CDR3 has 15 residues. V was cut by 3 bases and J by 1 base, with 9 bases left in between. CDR1 KGHSH and CDR2 LQKENI come from the germline V gene. The full variable domain, rest sourced from reference TRBV18 and TRBJ2-2, is NAGVMQNPRHLVRRRGQEARLRCSPMKGHSHVYWYRQLPEEGLKFMVYLQKENIIDESGMPKERFSAEFPKEGPSILRIQQVVRGDSAAYFCASSPDTGNTGELFFGEGSRLTVL.

This rearrangement joins TRBV6-5 to TRBJ2-3; 12 bases line up with TRBD1. The CDR3 extends over 15 amino acids. V lost 6 bases, J lost 2 bases, and 3 bases stayed unmatched. The germline V gene encodes CDR1 MNHEY and CDR2 SVGAGI. CDR3 protein: CASRPGQGATDTQYF. Here the CDR3 DNA reads TGTGCCAGCAGACCGGGACAGGGGGCCACAGATACGCAGTATTTT.

The chain carries TRBV12-5 and TRBJ1-5; D unresolved. The CDR3 length is 19 residues. Germline V CDR1 and CDR2: LGHNT, FRNRAP. Between the trimmed V and J ends, which lost 2 bases and 1 base, there was a span of 21 bases. The CDR3 loop reads CASGLISGFGELSNQPQHF. The CDR3 DNA follows: TGTGCTAGTGGTTTGATATCGGGTTTCGGGGAATTGAGCAATCAGCCCCAGCATTTT.

The chain has TRBV11-2 and TRBJ2-7; 14 bases agree with TRBD2. The germline gives CDR1 SGHAT, CDR2 FQNNGV. The CDR3 runs 13 residues. J lost 12 bases, V lost 5 bases, and 6 bases had no gene match. CDR3 sequence: CASSPGTSGRRYF. DNA of the CDR3: TGTGCCAGCAGCCCAGGGACTAGCGGGAGACGGTACTTC.

The V call is TRBV7-3, the J call TRBJ1-1, with TRBD1 identical over 7 bases. The CDR3 consists of 16 residues. The V gene's germline CDR1 is SGHTA and CDR2 FQGTGA. After removal of 2 bases from V and 0 bases from J, the junction contained 6 bases not matched to a gene. DNA of the CDR3: TGTGCCAGCAGCTTACTACCGACAGGGATGAACACTGAAGCTTTCTTT. This encodes CASSLLPTGMNTEAFF.

This chain uses TRBV19 with TRBJ2-7; a possible D gene is TRBD1 (5 bases). In germline, CDR1 is LNHDA, CDR2 SQIVND (reference sequence). The CDR3 extends over 15 amino acids. The germline V and J ends were trimmed by 1 base and 4 bases, with 14 bases remaining between them. CDR3 sequence reads: CASSIGGAAQYEQYF. The CDR3 nucleotides are TGTGCCAGTAGTATAGGGGGCGCAGCCCAATACGAGCAGTACTTC.

The table lists this clone with a count of one. The chain combines TRBV6-5 with TRBJ2-2, with TRBD2 matching 8 bases. CDR1 and CDR2 (germline): MNHEY, SVGAGI. The CDR3 is 14 residues long. The V segment lost 8 bases and the J segment 7 bases; nucleotides outside the gene matches: 9. DNA for the CDR3: TGTGCCAGCCGGGCGGGGGGCTTGGTCGGGGAGCTGTTTTTT. Encoded protein: CASRAGGLVGELFF.

The chain couples TRBV15 to TRBJ1-4; 7 bases fit TRBD1. V trimming: 0 bases; J trimming: 7 bases; junction bases outside the gene matches: 8. CDR3 size: 16 residues. From germline, CDR1 is LNHNV and CDR2 YYDKDF (reference sequence). CDR3 nucleotides: TGTGCCACCAGCAGAGATATGGCAGGGGGTAGTGAAAAACTGTTTTTT. Translation: CATSRDMAGGSEKLFF.

The chain joins TRBV30 to TRBJ2-7; 7 bases are shared with TRBD1. J was trimmed by 0 bases and V by 4 bases; bases with no gene match: 9. The CDR3 is 15 residues long. The germline V gene has CDR1 GTSNPN and CDR2 SVGIG (reference sequence). The CDR3 coding sequence is TGTGCCTGGACACCCGGGACAGCGAGCTCCTACGAGCAGTACTTC. It encodes CAWTPGTASSYEQYF.

The chain couples TRBV25-1 to TRBJ2-7; D is perhaps TRBD1 (6 bases). Germline V gene data show CDR1 as MGHDK and CDR2 as SYGVNS. V lost 3 bases and J 4 bases, leaving 16 bases between the germline ends. The CDR3 has 15 amino acids. The CDR3 reads CASSDTQGLLYEQYF. As DNA, the CDR3 is TGTGCCAGCAGTGATACCCAGGGGCTATTGTACGAGCAGTACTTC.